The 2 T cell receptor beta chains reported below all come from one sample, sequenced in a study of shared clonotypes between healthy human individuals. Terminally differentiated effector memory CD45RA+ cells were excluded from the naive CD8 cells, which were CD45RO-negative and positively selected for CCR7. Sequencing used immunoSEQ multiplex PCR; TCRdb keeps in-frame clones, though not all of them. There are 2 million or so clones in the sample; 85% to 95% occur only once, and around 1.1% lies in the top ten. The sequenced sample consisted of naive CD8+ T cells sorted from blood. These receptors were collected from a man aged 18 to 30 in good health.

This clone was detected only a few times. The rearrangement joins TRBV12-5 to TRBJ2-5, with 13 nucleotides matching TRBD2. CDR1 is LGHNT and CDR2 is FRNRAP in the germline V gene. The CDR3 consists of 16 residues. The V gene end was trimmed by 4 bases and the J gene end by 5 bases; junction bases not matched to a gene: 7. CDR3 in amino acids: CASGSGLAGELETQYF. CDR3 nucleotide sequence: TGTGCTAGTGGTTCCGGACTAGCGGGGGAATTGGAGACCCAGTACTTC.

DNA for the CDR3: TGTGCCAGCAGCGTAGGTGGGACCCCGAACACCGGGGAGCTGTTTTTT. Its protein product is CASSVGGTPNTGELFF. The J gene is TRBJ2-2, the V gene TRBV9; perhaps D is TRBD1 or TRBD2 (5 bases each). Trimming shortened V by 0 bases and J by 0 bases, and 9 bases separated the two germline ends. Germline V CDR1 and CDR2: SGDLS, YYNGEE. The CDR3 extends over 16 amino acids. The full variable domain, with the rest looked up from reference TRBV9 and TRBJ2-2, is DSGVTQTPKHLITATGQRVTLRCSPRSGDLSVYWYQQSLDQGLQFLIQYYNGEERAKGNILERFSAQQFPDLHSELNLSSLELGDSALYFCASSVGGTPNTGELFFGEGSRLTVL.